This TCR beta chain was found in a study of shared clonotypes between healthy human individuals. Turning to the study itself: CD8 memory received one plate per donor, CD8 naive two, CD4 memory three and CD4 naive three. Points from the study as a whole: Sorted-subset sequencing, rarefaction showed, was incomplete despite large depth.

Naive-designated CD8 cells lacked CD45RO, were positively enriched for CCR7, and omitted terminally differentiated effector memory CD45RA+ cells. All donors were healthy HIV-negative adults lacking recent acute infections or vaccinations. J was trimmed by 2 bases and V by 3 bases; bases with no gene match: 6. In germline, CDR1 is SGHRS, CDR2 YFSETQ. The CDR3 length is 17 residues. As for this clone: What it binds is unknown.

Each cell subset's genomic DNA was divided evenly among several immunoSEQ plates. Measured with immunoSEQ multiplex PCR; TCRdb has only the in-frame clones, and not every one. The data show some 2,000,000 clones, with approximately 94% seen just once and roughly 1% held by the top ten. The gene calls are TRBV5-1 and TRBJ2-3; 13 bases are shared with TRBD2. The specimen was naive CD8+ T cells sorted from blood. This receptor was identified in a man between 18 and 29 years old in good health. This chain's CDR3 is CASSSRLAGGLTDTQYF. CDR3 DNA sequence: TGCGCCAGCAGCTCTAGACTAGCGGGGGGCCTCACAGATACGCAGTATTTT.